The 32 T cell receptor beta chains presented below share a single source sample, sequenced in a study of neurological immune-mediated disorders. TCRdb reprocessed the 5' RACE reads via MiXCR and lists one record per CDR3 protein. The data contain about 120,000 distinct CDR3 sequences, 3% to 3.5% of them singletons. Sequenced: PBMCs. These receptors were collected from a woman in her twenties or thirties with multiple sclerosis.

This clonotype was recorded many times. The V and J genes are TRBV5-5 and TRBJ2-1; TRBD1 aligns across 10 bases. Germline loops: CDR1 SGHKS, CDR2 YYEKEE (reference sequence). The V and J ends lost 3 bases and 7 bases, in that order; junction bases with no gene match: 7. The CDR3 sequence is 15 residues long. The CDR3: CASSYVGTGVNEQFF. The CDR3 DNA sequence: TGTGCCAGCAGCTACGTCGGGACAGGGGTTAATGAGCAGTTCTTC.

This clonotype was observed at least ten times. The V call is TRBV5-1, the J call TRBJ2-7, with TRBD1 matching over 8 bases. J gave up 3 bases and V 6 bases, and 14 bases lay outside the gene matches. CDR3 length: 16 amino acids. Germline V gene sequence: CDR1 SGHRS, CDR2 YFSETQ. The CDR3 protein is CASTRTGQGRGYEQYF. In DNA form, the CDR3 reads TGCGCCAGCACCCGAACCGGACAGGGTAGGGGCTACGAGCAGTACTTC.

The chain combines TRBV5-1 with TRBJ1-1; D gene unclear. Germline CDR1 SGHRS, CDR2 YFSETQ. With 2 bases removed from V and 2 bases from J, the gap between germline ends came to 13 bases. The CDR3 is made up of 15 amino acids. For the CDR3, the DNA is TGCGCCAGCAGCTTAACGCCCGACTTTAACACTGAAGCTTTCTTT. It translates to CASSLTPDFNTEAFF.

This clonotype was counted at least ten times. CDR3 sequence: CASSAVAESTEAFF. CDR3 coding DNA: TGCGCCAGCAGCGCGGTCGCGGAGAGCACTGAAGCTTTCTTT. The chain links TRBV5-1 to TRBJ1-1; D is unresolved. In germline, CDR1 is SGHRS, CDR2 YFSETQ. The CDR3 length is 14 residues. Trimming cost V 4 bases and J 4 bases, with 14 bases left between them.

This clonotype occurred many times. The rearrangement links TRBV4-3 to TRBJ2-7; 8 nucleotides agree with TRBD2. The CDR3 runs to 15 residues. Germline trimming cut 0 bases from V and 3 bases from J; bases unmatched to any gene: 4. CDR1 is LGHNA and CDR2 is YSLEER in the germline V gene. CDR3 protein: CASSQDYRGGYEQYF. In DNA, the CDR3 is TGCGCCAGCAGCCAAGACTACCGGGGGGGCTACGAGCAGTACTTC.

This clonotype appeared many times. The chain couples TRBV10-3 to TRBJ2-7; 11 nucleotides match TRBD2. Unmatched junction bases numbered 6, after V lost 3 bases and J lost 5 bases. This CDR3 region has 15 residues. Per the germline V gene, CDR1 is ENHRY and CDR2 is SYGVKD. CDR3 amino acids: CAISDTLAGGNEQYF. DNA of the CDR3: TGTGCCATCAGTGATACCCTAGCGGGAGGCAACGAGCAGTACTTC.

This clonotype was counted at least ten times. The rearrangement uses TRBV20-1 and TRBJ1-2, with D unclear. The CDR3 length is 14 residues. V lost 3 bases and J 0 bases, leaving 11 bases between the germline ends. Germline V gene lookup returns CDR1 DFQATT and CDR2 SNEGSKA (reference sequence). CDR3 nucleotides: TGCAGTGCTAGCCGCCAGTTAGCTAACTATGGCTACACCTTC. Its translation is CSASRQLANYGYTF.

This clonotype occurred many times. The CDR3 DNA follows: TGTGCCAGTAGTATCGGGGACTGGGGGACCTACGAGCAGTACTTC. It codes for CASSIGDWGTYEQYF. The chain is built from TRBV19 and TRBJ2-7; perhaps TRBD2 as D (6 bases). The germline gives CDR1 LNHDA, CDR2 SQIVND (reference sequence). V was pared by 3 bases and J by 2 bases, with 14 bases between. The CDR3 is 15 amino acids.

This clonotype was detected many times. The genes are TRBV4-1 and TRBJ2-6; D is perhaps TRBD1 (6 bases). This CDR3 contains 15 residues. In germline, CDR1 is MGHRA, CDR2 YSYEKL. V shed 2 bases and J shed 4 bases, with 9 bases lying between them. In nucleotides, the CDR3 is TGCGCCAGCAGCCAATCAGGGACAGGGGCCAACGTCCTGACTTTC. Protein sequence: CASSQSGTGANVLTF.

Many counts were recorded for this clonotype. The chain is built from TRBV7-2 and TRBJ2-2; unclear D gene. The CDR3 extends over 12 amino acids. From germline, CDR1 is SGHTA and CDR2 FQGNSA. V was trimmed by 5 bases and J by 5 bases, leaving 6 bases between them. The CDR3 loop is CASSHLTGELFF. The CDR3 DNA is TGTGCCAGCAGCCACCTAACCGGGGAGCTGTTTTTT.

This clonotype was found a few times. The chain carries TRBV12-3 or TRBV12-4 and TRBJ2-3; a possible D gene is TRBD1 (6 bases). The CDR3 totals 15 residues. Deletions cut 5 bases from V and 0 bases from J, with 12 bases between. The CDR3 DNA is TGTGCCAGCAGTCCAGGGGTTGCTAGCACAGATACGCAGTATTTT. Translating it yields CASSPGVASTDTQYF.

In its sample, this clonotype was seen many times. The chain has TRBV6-2 or TRBV6-3 and TRBJ2-1; 10 nucleotides match TRBD2. Germline V CDR1 and CDR2: MNHEY, SVGEGT. V was clipped by 8 bases and J by 7 bases; unmatched bases: 5. This CDR3 has 13 residues. The CDR3, as DNA: TGTGCCAGCCACGGACTAGCGGCGAATGAGCAGTTCTTC. Its translation is CASHGLAANEQFF.

This clonotype has a count of ten or more. The V call is TRBV20-1, the J call TRBJ1-5; D unclear. Germline CDR1 is DFQATT and CDR2 is SNEGSKA (reference sequence). Trimming removed 4 bases at V and 0 bases at J, with 4 bases between. There are 12 residues in the CDR3. In DNA form, the CDR3 reads TGCAGTGCTACGCGTAGCAATCAGCCCCAGCATTTT. It translates to CSATRSNQPQHF.

This clonotype was counted ten times or more. For the CDR3, the DNA is TGTGCCAGCAGTTTTGGACAGGGAACGTACGAGCAGTACTTC. Protein: CASSFGQGTYEQYF. The chain joins TRBV12-3 or TRBV12-4 to TRBJ2-7; TRBD1 aligns across 8 bases. The CDR3 sequence is 14 residues long. V shed 3 bases, J shed 4 bases, and the junction held 5 bases outside the gene matches.

This clonotype was detected many times. V and J are TRBV5-1 and TRBJ2-3; D is possibly TRBD1 (5 bases). The CDR3 runs to 15 residues. Looked up from germline, CDR1 is SGHRS and CDR2 is YFSETQ. Between the trimmed V and J ends, which lost 6 bases and 3 bases, there was a span of 17 bases. In DNA form, the CDR3 reads TGCGCCAGCACCGAGCGCACAGACAGAACAGATACGCAGTATTTT. Protein product: CASTERTDRTDTQYF.

This clonotype was recorded many times. The rearrangement uses TRBV5-1 and TRBJ1-1, with D perhaps TRBD1 (6 bases). The CDR3 runs 14 residues. The ends were cut back, 0 bases at V and 6 bases at J, with 12 bases in the middle. Germline CDR1 and CDR2: SGHRS and YFSETQ. The CDR3, as DNA: TGCGCCAGCAGCTTGGGTTTTGAGGGGGCTGAAGCTTTCTTT. Protein: CASSLGFEGAEAFF.

This clonotype was counted ten times or more. This chain connects TRBV10-1 to TRBJ2-1; D gene unclear. Germline lookup yields CDR1 WNHNN and CDR2 SYGVQD (reference sequence). This CDR3 contains 14 residues. V lost 0 bases and J 8 bases, leaving 11 bases between the germline ends. The CDR3 DNA reads TGCGCCAGCAGTGAGTCGGGCCTAGGCGATGAGCAGTTCTTC. It specifies CASSESGLGDEQFF.

This clonotype appeared many times. V usage is TRBV20-1 and J usage is TRBJ1-2; D gene ambiguous. The V gene's germline CDR1 is DFQATT and CDR2 SNEGSKA (reference sequence). This CDR3 region has 9 residues. Trimming shortened V by 6 bases and J by 5 bases, and 4 bases separated the two germline ends. The CDR3 DNA follows: TGCAGTGCCACATATGGCTACACCTTC. Translated: CSATYGYTF.

This clonotype was detected ten times or more. This rearrangement joins TRBV9 to TRBJ1-6; TRBD1 is a possible D gene (5 bases). This CDR3 comprises 15 residues. Germline CDR1 reads SGDLS; CDR2 reads YYNGEE. The germline V and J ends were trimmed by 0 bases and 14 bases, with 18 bases remaining between them. For the CDR3, the DNA is TGTGCCAGCAGCGTAGAAGCTAATCGGAGGGGTTCCCTCCACTTT. This encodes CASSVEANRRGSLHF.

This clonotype was counted ten times or more. J is TRBJ2-5 and V is TRBV5-1, with unresolved D. CDR1 and CDR2 from the germline V gene are SGHRS and YFSETQ. V was pared by 2 bases and J by 2 bases, with 4 bases between. CDR3 size: 12 residues. CDR3 DNA sequence: TGCGCCAGCAGCTTCCCACAAGAGACCCAGTACTTC. Translated: CASSFPQETQYF.

This clonotype was seen at least ten times. The chain employs TRBV18 and TRBJ2-7; unclear D gene. Trimming pared 3 bases from V and 4 bases from J, leaving 7 bases between. This CDR3 contains 12 residues. In germline, CDR1 is KGHSH, CDR2 LQKENI. The CDR3 spells CASSPTWYEQYF. The DNA for the CDR3 is TGTGCCAGCTCACCTACTTGGTACGAGCAGTACTTC.

There are many counts of this clonotype. The rearrangement joins TRBV20-1 to TRBJ1-6, with 8 bases fitting TRBD1. The CDR3 extends over 13 amino acids. Trimming removed 5 bases from V and 5 bases from J; junction bases left unmatched: 2. Germline loops: CDR1 DFQATT, CDR2 SNEGSKA (reference sequence). In nucleotides, the CDR3 is TGCAGTGCTTCACAGGGGGATAATTCACCCCTCCACTTT. Protein sequence: CSASQGDNSPLHF.

This clonotype was observed at least ten times. The rearrangement links TRBV7-9 to TRBJ2-7; no firm D call. Germline-derived CDR1 and CDR2 are SEHNR and FQNEAQ (reference sequence). V was trimmed by 1 base and J by 3 bases, leaving 4 bases between them. CDR3 length equals 12 residues. The CDR3 DNA reads TGTGCCAGCAGCTTAGGGGACTACGAGCAGTACTTC. It is translated as CASSLGDYEQYF.

This clonotype showed up many times. This chain uses TRBV6-6 with TRBJ1-2, with 7 bases fitting TRBD1. The CDR3 has 11 residues. CDR1 and CDR2 (germline): MNHNY, SVGAGI (reference sequence). The ends lost 10 bases at V and 3 bases at J; junction bases unmatched: 2. The CDR3 coding sequence is TGTGCCACCGGACAGGACTATGGCTACACCTTC. This translates into CATGQDYGYTF.

This clonotype was detected only a few times. The rearrangement uses TRBV7-2 and TRBJ2-7; D remains ambiguous. Germline V gene data show CDR1 as SGHTA and CDR2 as FQGNSA. Trimming removed 5 bases at V and 1 base at J, with 15 bases between. This CDR3 region has 15 residues. CDR3 loop: CASSRTPQESYEQYF. The CDR3 coding sequence is TGTGCCAGCAGCCGTACTCCTCAGGAGTCCTACGAGCAGTACTTC.

This clonotype was recorded at least ten times. This rearrangement joins TRBV12-3 or TRBV12-4 to TRBJ1-1, with D unresolved. The germline V and J ends were trimmed by 3 bases and 5 bases, with 10 bases remaining between them. The CDR3 spans 13 residues. As DNA, the CDR3 is TGTGCCAGCAGTTTTAGCCGGTGGACTGAAGCTTTCTTT. This gives the protein CASSFSRWTEAFF.

This clonotype was found many times. The chain combines TRBV29-1 with TRBJ1-1; no firm D call. The V gene's germline CDR1 is SQVTM and CDR2 ANQGSEA. The V end was cut by 5 bases, the J end by 4 bases, with 8 bases between. This CDR3 has 11 residues. CDR3 region: CSVRQVTEAFF. The CDR3 DNA reads TGCAGCGTTCGCCAGGTCACTGAAGCTTTCTTT.

A remark on this clonotype: A read error is possible here, since a much larger clone lies one base away. The CDR3 nucleotides read TGCAGTGCTAAATCTTGGGCAGGGACTGAAGCTTTCTTT. The encoded protein is CSAKSWAGTEAFF. V and J are TRBV20-1 and TRBJ1-1; a possible D gene is TRBD1 (5 bases). CDR1 is DFQATT, CDR2 SNEGSKA, per germline (reference sequence). CDR3 length: 13 amino acids. V lost 4 bases and J 5 bases, leaving 14 bases between the germline ends.

This clonotype was detected many times. The chain employs TRBV6-1 and TRBJ2-6; D gene uncertain. CDR1 MNHNS and CDR2 SASEGT come from the germline V gene. The germline V and J ends were trimmed by 1 base and 4 bases, with 8 bases remaining between them. The CDR3 extends over 15 amino acids. The CDR3 loop is CASSEEVGGANVLTF. DNA of the CDR3: TGTGCCAGCAGTGAAGAGGTTGGGGGGGCCAACGTCCTGACTTTC.

This clonotype was seen repeatedly, ten times or more. The genes are TRBV7-8 and TRBJ1-1; D is unclear. V lost 2 bases and J lost 7, with 14 bases in between. CDR1 is SGHVS and CDR2 is FQNEAQ in the germline V gene. The CDR3 loop spans 14 amino acids. DNA of the CDR3: TGTGCCAGCAGCTTACGTATAATGGAAAGTGAAGCTTTCTTT. It codes for CASSLRIMESEAFF.

A note on this clonotype: A clone one base away is much larger, so this may be a read error. The chain couples TRBV5-1 to TRBJ2-7; D is ambiguous. The CDR3 runs to 14 residues. V lost 6 bases, J lost 3 bases, and 16 bases lay in between. The germline V gene has CDR1 SGHRS and CDR2 YFSETQ. In DNA, the CDR3 is TGCGCCAGCAATTACGGAAAGGGCAGCTACGAGCAGTACTTC. The encoded protein is CASNYGKGSYEQYF.

This clonotype was detected many times. The chain carries TRBV7-7 and TRBJ2-7; D gene unclear. Germline V lookup: CDR1 SSHAT, CDR2 FNYEAQ (reference sequence). The CDR3 consists of 15 residues. V was trimmed by 2 bases and J by 5 bases, leaving 16 bases between them. For the CDR3, the DNA is TGTGCCAGCAGCTTATCGCCCTCTCTACGCAACGAGCAGTACTTC. Translated: CASSLSPSLRNEQYF.